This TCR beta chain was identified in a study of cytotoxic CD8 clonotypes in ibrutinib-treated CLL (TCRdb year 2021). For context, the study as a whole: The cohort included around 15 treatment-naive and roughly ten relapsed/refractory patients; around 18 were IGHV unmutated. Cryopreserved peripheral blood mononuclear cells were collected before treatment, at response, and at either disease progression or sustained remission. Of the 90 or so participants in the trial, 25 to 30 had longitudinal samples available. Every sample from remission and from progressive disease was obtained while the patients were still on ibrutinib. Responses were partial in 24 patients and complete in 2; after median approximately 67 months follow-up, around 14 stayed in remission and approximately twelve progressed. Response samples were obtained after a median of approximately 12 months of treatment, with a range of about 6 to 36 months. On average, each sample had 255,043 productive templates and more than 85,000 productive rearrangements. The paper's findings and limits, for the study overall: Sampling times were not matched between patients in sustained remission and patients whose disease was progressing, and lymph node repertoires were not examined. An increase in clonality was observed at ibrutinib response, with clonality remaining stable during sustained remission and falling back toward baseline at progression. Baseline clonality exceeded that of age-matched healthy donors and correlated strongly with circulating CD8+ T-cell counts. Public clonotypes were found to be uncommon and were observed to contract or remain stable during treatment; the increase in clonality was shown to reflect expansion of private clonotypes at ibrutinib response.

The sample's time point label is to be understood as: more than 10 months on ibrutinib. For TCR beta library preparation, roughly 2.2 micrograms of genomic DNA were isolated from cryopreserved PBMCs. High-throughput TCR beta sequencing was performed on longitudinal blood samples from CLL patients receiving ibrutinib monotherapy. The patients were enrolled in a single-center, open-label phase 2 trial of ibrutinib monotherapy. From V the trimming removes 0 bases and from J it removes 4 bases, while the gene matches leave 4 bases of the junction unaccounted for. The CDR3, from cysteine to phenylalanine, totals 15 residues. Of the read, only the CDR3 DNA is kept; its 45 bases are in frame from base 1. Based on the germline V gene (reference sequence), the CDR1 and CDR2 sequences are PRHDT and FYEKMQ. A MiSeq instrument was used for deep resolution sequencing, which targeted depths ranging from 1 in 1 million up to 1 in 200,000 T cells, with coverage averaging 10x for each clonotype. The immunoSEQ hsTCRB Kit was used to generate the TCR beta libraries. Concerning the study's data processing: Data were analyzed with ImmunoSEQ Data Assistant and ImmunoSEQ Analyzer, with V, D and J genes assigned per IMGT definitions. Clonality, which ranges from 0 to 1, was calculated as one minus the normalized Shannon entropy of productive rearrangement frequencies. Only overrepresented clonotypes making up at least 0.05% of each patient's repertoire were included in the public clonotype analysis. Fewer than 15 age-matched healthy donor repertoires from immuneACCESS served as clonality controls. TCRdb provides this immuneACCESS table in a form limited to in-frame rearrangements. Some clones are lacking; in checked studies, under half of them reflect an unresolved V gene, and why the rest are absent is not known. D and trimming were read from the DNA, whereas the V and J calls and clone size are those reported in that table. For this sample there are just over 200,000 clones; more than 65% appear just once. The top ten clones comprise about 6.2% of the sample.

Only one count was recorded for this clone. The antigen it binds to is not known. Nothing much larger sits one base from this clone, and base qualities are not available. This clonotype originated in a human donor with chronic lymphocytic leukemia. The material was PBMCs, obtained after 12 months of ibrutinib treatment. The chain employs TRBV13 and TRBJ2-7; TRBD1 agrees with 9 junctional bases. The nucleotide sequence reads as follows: TGTGCCAGCAGCTTAGGGGCGACAGGGGGTTACGAGCAGTACTTC. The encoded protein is CASSLGATGGYEQYF.